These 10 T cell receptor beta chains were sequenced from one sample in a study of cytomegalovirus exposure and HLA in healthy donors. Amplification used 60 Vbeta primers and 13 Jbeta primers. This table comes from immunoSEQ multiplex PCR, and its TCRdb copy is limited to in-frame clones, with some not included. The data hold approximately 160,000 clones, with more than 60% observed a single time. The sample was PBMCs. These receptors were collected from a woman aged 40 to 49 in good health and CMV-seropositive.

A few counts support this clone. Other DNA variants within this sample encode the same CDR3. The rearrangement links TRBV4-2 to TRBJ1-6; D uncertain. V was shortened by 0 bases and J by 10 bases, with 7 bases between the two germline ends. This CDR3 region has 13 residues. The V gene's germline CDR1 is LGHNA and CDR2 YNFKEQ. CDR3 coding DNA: TGTGCCAGCAGCCAAGATGGCGGGTCACCCCTCCACTTT. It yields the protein CASSQDGGSPLHF.

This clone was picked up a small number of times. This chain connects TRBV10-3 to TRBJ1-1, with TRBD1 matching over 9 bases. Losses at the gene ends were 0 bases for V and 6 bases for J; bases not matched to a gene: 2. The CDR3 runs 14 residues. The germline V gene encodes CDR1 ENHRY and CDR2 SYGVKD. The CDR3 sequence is CAISESRTGAEAFF. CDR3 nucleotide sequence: TGTGCCATCAGTGAGTCCCGGACAGGGGCTGAAGCTTTCTTT.

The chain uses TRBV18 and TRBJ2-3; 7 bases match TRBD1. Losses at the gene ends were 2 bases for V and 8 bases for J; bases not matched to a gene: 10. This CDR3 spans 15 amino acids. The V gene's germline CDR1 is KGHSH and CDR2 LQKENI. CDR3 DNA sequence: TGTGCCAGCTCACCATTTGAGGGGGCGGTCGGTACGCAGTATTTT. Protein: CASSPFEGAVGTQYF.

In DNA form, the CDR3 reads TGTGCCAGCAGCCGTTGGGGCGGGAACACTGAAGCTTTCTTT. Its protein is CASSRWGGNTEAFF. The chain couples TRBV28 to TRBJ1-1, with D possibly matching TRBD1 (5 bases). The ends were cut back, 6 bases at V and 1 base at J, with 12 bases in the middle. This CDR3 has 14 amino acids. Germline lookup yields CDR1 MDHEN and CDR2 SYDVKM.

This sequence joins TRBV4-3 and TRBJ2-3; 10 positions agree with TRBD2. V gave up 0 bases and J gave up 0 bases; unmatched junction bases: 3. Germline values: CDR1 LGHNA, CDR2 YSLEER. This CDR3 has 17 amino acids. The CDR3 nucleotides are TGCGCCAGCAGCCAAGACCTGACTAGCGGGAGCACAGATACGCAGTATTTT. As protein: CASSQDLTSGSTDTQYF.

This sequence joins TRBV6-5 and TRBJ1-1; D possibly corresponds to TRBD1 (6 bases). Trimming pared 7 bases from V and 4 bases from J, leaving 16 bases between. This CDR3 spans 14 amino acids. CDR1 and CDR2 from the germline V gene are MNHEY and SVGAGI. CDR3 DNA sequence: TGTGCCAGCAACAGGGACGGGGTGCTCACTGAAGCTTTCTTT. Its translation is CASNRDGVLTEAFF.

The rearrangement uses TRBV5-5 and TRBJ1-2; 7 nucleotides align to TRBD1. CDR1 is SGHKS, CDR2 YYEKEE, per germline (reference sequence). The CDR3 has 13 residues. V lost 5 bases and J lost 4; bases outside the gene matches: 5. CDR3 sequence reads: CASRTGQSYGYTF. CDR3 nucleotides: TGTGCCAGCAGGACAGGGCAGTCCTATGGCTACACCTTC.

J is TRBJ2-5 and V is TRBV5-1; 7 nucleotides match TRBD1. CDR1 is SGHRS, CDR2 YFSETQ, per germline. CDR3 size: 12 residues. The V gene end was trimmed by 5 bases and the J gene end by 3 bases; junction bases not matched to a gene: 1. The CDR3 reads CASRDREETQYF. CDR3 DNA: TGCGCCAGCAGAGACAGGGAAGAGACCCAGTACTTC.

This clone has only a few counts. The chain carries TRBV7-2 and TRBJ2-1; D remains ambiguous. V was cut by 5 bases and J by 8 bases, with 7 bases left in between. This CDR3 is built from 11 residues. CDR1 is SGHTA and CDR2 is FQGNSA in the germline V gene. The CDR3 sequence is CASSPNYEQFF. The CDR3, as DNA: TGTGCCAGCAGCCCAAACTATGAGCAGTTCTTC.

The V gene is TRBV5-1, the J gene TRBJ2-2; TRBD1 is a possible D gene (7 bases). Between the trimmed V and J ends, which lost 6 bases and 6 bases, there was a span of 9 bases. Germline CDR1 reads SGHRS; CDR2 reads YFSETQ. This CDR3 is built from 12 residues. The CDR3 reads CASTGGPGELFF. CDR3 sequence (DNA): TGCGCCAGCACAGGGGGGCCCGGGGAGCTGTTTTTT.